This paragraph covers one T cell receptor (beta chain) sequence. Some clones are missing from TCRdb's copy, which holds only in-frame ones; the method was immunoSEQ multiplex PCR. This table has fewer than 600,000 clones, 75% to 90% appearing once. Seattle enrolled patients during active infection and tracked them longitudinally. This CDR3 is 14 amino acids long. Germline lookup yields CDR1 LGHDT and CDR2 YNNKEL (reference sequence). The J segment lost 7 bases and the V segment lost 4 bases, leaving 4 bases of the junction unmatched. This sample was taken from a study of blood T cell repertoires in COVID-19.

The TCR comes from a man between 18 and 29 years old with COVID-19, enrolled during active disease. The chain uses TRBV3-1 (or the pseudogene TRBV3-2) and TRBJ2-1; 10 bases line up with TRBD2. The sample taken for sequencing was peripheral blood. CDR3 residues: CASSPSGSINEQFF. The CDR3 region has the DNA TGTGCCAGCAGCCCTAGCGGGAGTATTAATGAGCAGTTCTTC.